The entry below describes one T cell receptor beta chain. Sequenced by immunoSEQ multiplex PCR; TCRdb stores in-frame clones only, minus some. Here the sample spans approximately 300,000 clones, 85% being singletons. This entry is derived from a study of blood T cell repertoires in COVID-19. CDR1 and CDR2 (germline): SGDLS, YYNGEE. V shed 0 bases, J shed 9 bases, and the junction held 5 bases outside the gene matches. CDR3 length: 14 amino acids. The sample comprised peripheral blood. The chain combines TRBV9 with TRBJ2-1, with 8 bases that match TRBD1. This sequence originates from a woman in her fifties or sixties with active or convalescent COVID-19. For the CDR3, the DNA is TGTGCCAGCAGCGTAGCACCAGGGGGCTCTGAGCAGTTCTTC. It codes for CASSVAPGGSEQFF.